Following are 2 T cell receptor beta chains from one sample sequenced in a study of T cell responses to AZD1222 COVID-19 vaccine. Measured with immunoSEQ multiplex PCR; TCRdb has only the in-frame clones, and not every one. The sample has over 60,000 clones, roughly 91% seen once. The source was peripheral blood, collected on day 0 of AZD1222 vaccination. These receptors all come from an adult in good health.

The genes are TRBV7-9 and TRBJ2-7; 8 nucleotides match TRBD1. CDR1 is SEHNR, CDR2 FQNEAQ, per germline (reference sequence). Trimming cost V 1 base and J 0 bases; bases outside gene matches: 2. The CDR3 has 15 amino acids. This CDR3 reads CASSLGTGSSYEQYF. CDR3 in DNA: TGTGCCAGCAGCTTAGGGACAGGGAGCTCCTACGAGCAGTACTTC.

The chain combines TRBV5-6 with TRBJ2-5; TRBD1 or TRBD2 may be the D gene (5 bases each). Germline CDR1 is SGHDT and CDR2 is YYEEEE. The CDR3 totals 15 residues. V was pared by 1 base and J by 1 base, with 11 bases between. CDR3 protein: CASSLLGPSQETQYF. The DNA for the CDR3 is TGTGCCAGCAGCTTGTTGGGACCTTCCCAAGAGACCCAGTACTTC.